Listed here is a single T cell receptor beta chain. Specified treatment: about 20 received Ad26.COV2.S at low or high dose, single or two shots; a few received placebo; per-sample allocation not given. Collection of samples fell on day 63 after the first vaccine or placebo injection. Aged 18-55 years, donor was enrolled in Boston in the early 2020s. V dropped 6 bases and J dropped 8 bases, with 14 bases sitting between them. This CDR3 comprises 13 residues. Some clones are missing from TCRdb's copy, which holds only in-frame ones; the method was immunoSEQ multiplex PCR. The sample has hundreds of thousands of clones, around 90% seen once; the top ten hold 10% to 15%. This record comes from a study of Ad26.COV2.S vaccination and SARS-CoV-2 variants. About the research overall: A COV1001 Ad26.COV2.S trial-arm participant provided the sample.

The material was peripheral blood, obtained in a trial of Ad26.COV2.S vaccine versus placebo. This chain links TRBV12-3 or TRBV12-4 with TRBJ1-3, with a possible D match to TRBD1 (5 bases). The clonotype comes from a person aged 18-60 years who received the Ad26.COV2.S COVID-19 vaccine or a placebo. DNA for the CDR3: TGTGCCAGCAGCCAAATCACGGGACACACCATATATTTT. Amino acid sequence: CASSQITGHTIYF.